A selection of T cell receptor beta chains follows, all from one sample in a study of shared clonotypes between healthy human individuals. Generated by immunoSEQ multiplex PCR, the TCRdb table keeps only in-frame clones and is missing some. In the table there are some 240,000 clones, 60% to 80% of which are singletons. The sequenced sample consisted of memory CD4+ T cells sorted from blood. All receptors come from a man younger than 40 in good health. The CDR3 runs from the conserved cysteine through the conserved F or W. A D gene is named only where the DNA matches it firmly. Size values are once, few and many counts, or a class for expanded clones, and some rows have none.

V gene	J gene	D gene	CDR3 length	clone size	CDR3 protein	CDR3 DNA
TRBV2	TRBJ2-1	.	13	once	CASHGQSYNEQFF	TGTGCCTCCCACGGACAGTCCTACAATGAGCAGTTCTTC
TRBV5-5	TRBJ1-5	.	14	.	CASSFPGSNQPQHF	TGTGCCAGCAGCTTCCCGGGGAGCAATCAGCCCCAGCATTTT
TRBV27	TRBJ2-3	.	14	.	CASSFLAVPDTQYF	TGTGCCAGCAGTTTTCTGGCGGTCCCAGATACGCAGTATTTT
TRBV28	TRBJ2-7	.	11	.	CASSPIDEQYF	TGTGCCAGCAGTCCGATTGACGAGCAGTACTTC
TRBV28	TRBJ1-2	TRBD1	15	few	CASSFGQGMRIDYTF	TGTGCCAGCAGTTTTGGACAGGGCATGAGGATAGACTACACCTTC
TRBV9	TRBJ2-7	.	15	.	CASSPQDLAPVEQYF	TGTGCCAGCAGCCCCCAGGACCTTGCTCCGGTCGAGCAGTACTTC
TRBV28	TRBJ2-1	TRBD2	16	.	CASSIRSGITYNEQFF	TGTGCCAGCAGTATACGTAGCGGGATAACCTACAATGAGCAGTTCTTC
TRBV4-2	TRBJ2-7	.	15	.	CASSQTWETNYEQYF	TGTGCCAGCAGCCAAACTTGGGAGACCAACTACGAGCAGTACTTC
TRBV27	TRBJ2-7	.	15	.	CASSRGRESSYEQYF	TGTGCCAGCAGCCGAGGACGGGAGAGCTCCTACGAGCAGTACTTC
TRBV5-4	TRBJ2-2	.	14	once	CASSLAVVGGELFF	TGTGCCAGCAGCTTGGCCGTTGTTGGCGGGGAGCTGTTTTTT
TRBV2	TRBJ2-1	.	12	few	CASSEWASEQFF	TGTGCCAGCAGTGAATGGGCCTCTGAGCAGTTCTTC
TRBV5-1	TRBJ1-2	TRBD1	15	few	CASSLGQGLPYGYTF	TGCGCCAGCAGCCTGGGACAGGGCCTTCCCTATGGCTACACCTTC
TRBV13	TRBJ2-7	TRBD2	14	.	CASSFSGVSYEQYF	TGTGCCAGCAGCTTTAGCGGGGTCTCCTACGAGCAGTACTTC
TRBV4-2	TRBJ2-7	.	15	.	CASSQDGSSSYEQYF	TGTGCCAGCAGCCAAGATGGCTCGAGCTCCTACGAGCAGTACTTC
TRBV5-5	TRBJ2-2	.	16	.	CASSRRGSGDTGELFF	TGTGCCAGCAGCCGGAGGGGTAGCGGAGATACCGGGGAGCTGTTTTTT
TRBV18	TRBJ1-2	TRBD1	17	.	CASSPPVGDRALRGYTF	TGTGCCAGCTCACCCCCTGTGGGAGACAGGGCGCTTCGTGGCTACACCTTC
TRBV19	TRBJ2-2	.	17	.	CATSAGGRRANTGELFF	TGTGCCACCTCAGCTGGCGGCCGGAGGGCGAACACCGGGGAGCTGTTTTTT
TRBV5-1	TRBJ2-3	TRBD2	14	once	CASAIGLAGDTQYF	TGCGCCAGTGCGATAGGGCTAGCGGGAGATACGCAGTATTTT
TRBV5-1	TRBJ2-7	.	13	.	CASSSGHSDEQYF	TGCGCCAGCAGCTCGGGACATTCGGACGAGCAGTACTTC
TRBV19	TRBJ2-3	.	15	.	CASSGLSGWTDTQYF	TGTGCCAGTAGTGGATTAAGCGGGTGGACAGATACGCAGTATTTT
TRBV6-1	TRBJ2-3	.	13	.	CASSVLGTDTQYF	TGTGCCAGCTCAGTCTTGGGCACAGATACGCAGTATTTT
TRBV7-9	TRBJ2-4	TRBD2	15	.	CASSSAGSAKNIQYF	TGTGCCAGCAGCTCAGCGGGGTCGGCCAAAAACATTCAGTACTTC
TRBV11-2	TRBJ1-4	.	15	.	CASSLQGLPNEKLFF	TGTGCCAGCAGCTTGCAGGGTTTGCCTAATGAAAAACTGTTTTTT
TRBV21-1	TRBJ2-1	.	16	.	CASSNRPGQTSNEQFF	TGTGCCAGCAGCAATCGTCCGGGACAGACCTCGAATGAGCAGTTCTTC
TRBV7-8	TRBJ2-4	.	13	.	CASSLDRQNIQYF	TGTGCCAGCAGCTTAGACAGGCAAAACATTCAGTACTTC
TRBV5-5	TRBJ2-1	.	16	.	CASSFSRVRSANEQFF	TGTGCCAGCAGCTTTTCGAGGGTTCGGTCCGCCAATGAGCAGTTCTTC
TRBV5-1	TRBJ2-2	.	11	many	CASSLPGELFF	TGCGCCAGCAGCTTGCCTGGGGAGCTGTTTTTT
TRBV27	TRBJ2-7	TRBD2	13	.	CASRGSGRYEQYF	TGTGCGAGCAGGGGTAGCGGGAGGTACGAGCAGTACTTC
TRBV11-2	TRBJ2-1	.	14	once	CASSLEGQRNEQFF	TGTGCCAGCAGTTTGGAGGGCCAGAGAAATGAGCAGTTCTTC
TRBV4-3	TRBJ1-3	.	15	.	CASSLDGGTGNTIYF	TGCGCCAGCAGCCTAGACGGGGGTACTGGAAACACCATATATTTT
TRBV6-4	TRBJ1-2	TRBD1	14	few	CASRADRGGGGYTF	TGTGCCAGCAGGGCCGACAGGGGAGGTGGTGGCTACACCTTC
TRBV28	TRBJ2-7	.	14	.	CASSLSTGSYEQYF	TGTGCCAGCAGTTTAAGTACAGGCTCGTACGAGCAGTACTTC
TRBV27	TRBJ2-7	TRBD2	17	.	CASSRIGGATALREQYF	TGTGCCAGCAGCCGAATCGGGGGGGCCACAGCGCTTAGGGAGCAGTACTTC
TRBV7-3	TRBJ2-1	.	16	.	CASSLTRRGAYNEQFF	TGTGCCAGCAGCTTAACACGGCGCGGGGCTTACAATGAGCAGTTCTTC
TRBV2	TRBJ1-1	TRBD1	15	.	CASSRNRGWNTEAFF	TGTGCCAGCAGCAGAAACAGGGGGTGGAACACTGAAGCTTTCTTT
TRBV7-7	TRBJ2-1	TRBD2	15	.	CASSSRLAGVGEQFF	TGTGCTAGCAGTTCCCGACTAGCGGGAGTAGGCGAGCAGTTCTTC
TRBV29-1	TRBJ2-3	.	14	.	CSVEGGRGVDTQYF	TGCAGCGTTGAGGGAGGCAGAGGGGTTGATACGCAGTATTTT
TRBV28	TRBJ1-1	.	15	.	CASSPPGRGNTEAFF	TGTGCCAGCAGTCCGCCGGGACGGGGGAACACTGAAGCTTTCTTT
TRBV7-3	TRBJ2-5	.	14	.	CASSSSGGRETQYF	TGTGCCAGCAGCTCCTCAGGGGGGAGGGAGACCCAGTACTTC